Given below is one T cell receptor (beta chain) in context. As yet, its antigen is unknown. This record comes from a study of CD8 T cell repertoires and HIV-1 epitope variants. For the study at large: Separate wells received one of Twenty-five Gag or Nef variant peptides.

Method: immunoSEQ multiplex PCR; TCRdb's copy keeps in-frame clones and lacks some. Of several thousand clones listed, about 62% are singletons. General observations from the study: This assay reports beta chains of antigen-expanded cells, not T cell function. About 5 clonotypes recognized Nef KF9, one HW9, none TAALDMSHF.

The V gene lost 0 bases and the J gene lost 7 bases, with 16 bases spanning the gap. CDR1 is SGDLS, CDR2 YYNGEE, per germline. The CDR3 sequence is 15 residues long. The J gene is TRBJ1-1, the V gene TRBV9; D is possibly TRBD1 (5 bases). The TCR comes from a male donor with HIV. The source material was cultured CD8+ T cells derived from PBMCs. In nucleotides, the CDR3 is TGTGCCAGCAGCGTAGGATCGCAGGCCAGGGATGAAGCTTTCTTT. It codes for CASSVGSQARDEAFF.